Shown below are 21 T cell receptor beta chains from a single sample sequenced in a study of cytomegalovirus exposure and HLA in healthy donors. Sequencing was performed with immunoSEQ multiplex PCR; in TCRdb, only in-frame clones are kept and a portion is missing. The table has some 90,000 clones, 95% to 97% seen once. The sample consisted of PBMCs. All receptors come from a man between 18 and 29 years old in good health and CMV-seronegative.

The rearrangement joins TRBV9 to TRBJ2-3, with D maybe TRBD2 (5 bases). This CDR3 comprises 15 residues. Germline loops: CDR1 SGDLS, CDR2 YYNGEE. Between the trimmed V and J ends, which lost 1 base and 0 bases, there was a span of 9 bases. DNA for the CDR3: TGTGCCAGCAGCGTACAGGACTCAAGCACAGATACGCAGTATTTT. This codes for CASSVQDSSTDTQYF.

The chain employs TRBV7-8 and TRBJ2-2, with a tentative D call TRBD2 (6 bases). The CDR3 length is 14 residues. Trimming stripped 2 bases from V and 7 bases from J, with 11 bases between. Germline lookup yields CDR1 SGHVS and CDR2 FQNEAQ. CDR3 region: CASSLTRDHGELFF. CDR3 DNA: TGTGCCAGCAGCTTAACGCGGGACCACGGGGAGCTGTTTTTT.

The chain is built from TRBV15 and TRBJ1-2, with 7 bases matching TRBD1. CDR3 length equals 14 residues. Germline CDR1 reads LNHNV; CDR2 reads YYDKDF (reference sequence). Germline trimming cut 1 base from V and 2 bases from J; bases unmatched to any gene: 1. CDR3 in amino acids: CATSRATGNYGYTF. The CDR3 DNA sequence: TGTGCCACCAGCAGAGCGACAGGGAACTATGGCTACACCTTC.

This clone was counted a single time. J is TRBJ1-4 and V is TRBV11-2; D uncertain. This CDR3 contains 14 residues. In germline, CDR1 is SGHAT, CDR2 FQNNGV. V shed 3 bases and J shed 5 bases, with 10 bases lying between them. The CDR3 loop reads CASSFFGENEKLFF. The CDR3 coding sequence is TGTGCCAGCAGCTTTTTCGGGGAGAATGAAAAACTGTTTTTT.

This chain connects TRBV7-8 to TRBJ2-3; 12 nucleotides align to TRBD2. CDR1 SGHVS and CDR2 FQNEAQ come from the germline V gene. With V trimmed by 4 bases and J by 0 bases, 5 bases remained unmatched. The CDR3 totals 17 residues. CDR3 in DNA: TGTGCCAGCAGCTGGGGACTAGCGGGCGCTAGCACAGATACGCAGTATTTT. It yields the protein CASSWGLAGASTDTQYF. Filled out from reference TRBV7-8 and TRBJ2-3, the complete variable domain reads GAGVSQSPRYKVAKRGQDVALRCDPISGHVSLFWYQQALGQGPEFLTYFQNEAQLDKSGLPSDRFFAERPEGSVSTLKIQRTQQEDSAVYLCASSWGLAGASTDTQYFGPGTRLTVL.

Here the CDR3 reads CASTLDSSGNTIYF. CDR3 DNA sequence: TGTGCCAGTACTCTGGACAGCTCTGGAAACACCATATATTTT. The chain joins TRBV2 to TRBJ1-3; D is possibly TRBD1 (6 bases). Per germline, CDR1 SNHLY and CDR2 FYNNEI. Trimming pared 9 bases from V and 0 bases from J, leaving 12 bases between. The CDR3 length is 14 residues. Full variable domain (rest looked up from reference TRBV2 and TRBJ1-3): EPEVTQTPSHQVTQMGQEVILRCVPISNHLYFYWYRQILGQKVEFLVSFYNNEISEKSEIFDDQFSVERPDGSNFTLKIRSTKLEDSAMYFCASTLDSSGNTIYFGEGSWLTVV.

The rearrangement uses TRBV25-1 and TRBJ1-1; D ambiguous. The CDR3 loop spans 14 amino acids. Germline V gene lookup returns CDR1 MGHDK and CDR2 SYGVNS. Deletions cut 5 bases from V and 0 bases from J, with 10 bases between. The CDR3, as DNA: TGTGCCAGCAGTCCGGTGGGCGTGAACACTGAAGCTTTCTTT. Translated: CASSPVGVNTEAFF.

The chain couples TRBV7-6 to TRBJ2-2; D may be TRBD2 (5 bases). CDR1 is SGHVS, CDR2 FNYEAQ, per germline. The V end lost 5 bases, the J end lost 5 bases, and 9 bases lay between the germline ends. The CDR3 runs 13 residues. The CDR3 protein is CASSLAGTGELFF. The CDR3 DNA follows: TGTGCCAGCAGCCTTGCGGGTACCGGGGAGCTGTTTTTT.

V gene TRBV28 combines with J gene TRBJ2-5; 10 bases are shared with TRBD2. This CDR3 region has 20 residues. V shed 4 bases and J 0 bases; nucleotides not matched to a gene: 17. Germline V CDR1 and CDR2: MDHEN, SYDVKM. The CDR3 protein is CASSYRGWLAGANYQETQYF. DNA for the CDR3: TGTGCCAGCAGTTACAGGGGGTGGCTAGCGGGAGCCAATTACCAAGAGACCCAGTACTTC. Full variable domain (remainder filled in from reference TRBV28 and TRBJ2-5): DVKVTQSSRYLVKRTGEKVFLECVQDMDHENMFWYRQDPGLGLRLIYFSYDVKMKEKGDIPEGYSVSREKKERFSLILESASTNQTSMYLCASSYRGWLAGANYQETQYFGPGTRLLVL.

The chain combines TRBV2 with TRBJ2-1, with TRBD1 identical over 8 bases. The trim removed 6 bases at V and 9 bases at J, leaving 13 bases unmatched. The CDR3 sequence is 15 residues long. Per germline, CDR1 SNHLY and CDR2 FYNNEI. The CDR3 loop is CASRKTGVDKSEQFF. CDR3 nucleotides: TGTGCCAGCAGAAAGACAGGGGTCGATAAGTCTGAGCAGTTCTTC.

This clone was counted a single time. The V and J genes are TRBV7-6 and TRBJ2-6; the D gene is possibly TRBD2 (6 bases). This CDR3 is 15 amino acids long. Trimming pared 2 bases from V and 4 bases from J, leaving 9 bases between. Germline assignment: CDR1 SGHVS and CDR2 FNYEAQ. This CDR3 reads CASSLRGSGANVLTF. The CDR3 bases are TGTGCCAGCAGCTTACGGGGGTCCGGGGCCAACGTCCTGACTTTC.

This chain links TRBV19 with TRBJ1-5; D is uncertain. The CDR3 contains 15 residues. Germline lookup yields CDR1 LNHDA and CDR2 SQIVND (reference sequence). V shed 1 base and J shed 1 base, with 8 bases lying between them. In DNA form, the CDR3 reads TGTGCCAGTAGTATAGGTGCAGTAAGCAATCAGCCCCAGCATTTT. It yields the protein CASSIGAVSNQPQHF.

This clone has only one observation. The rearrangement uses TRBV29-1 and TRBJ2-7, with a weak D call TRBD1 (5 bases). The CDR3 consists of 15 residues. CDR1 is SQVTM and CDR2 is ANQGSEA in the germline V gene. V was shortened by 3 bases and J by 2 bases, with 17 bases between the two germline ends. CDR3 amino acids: CSVDVIQGSAYEQYF. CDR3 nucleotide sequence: TGCAGCGTTGACGTCATTCAGGGTTCGGCCTACGAGCAGTACTTC.

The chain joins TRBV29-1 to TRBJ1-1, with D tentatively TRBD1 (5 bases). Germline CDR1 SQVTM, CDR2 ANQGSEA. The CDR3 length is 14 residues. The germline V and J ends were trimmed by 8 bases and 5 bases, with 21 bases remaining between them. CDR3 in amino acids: CSFTIVAGGTEAFF. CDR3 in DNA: TGCAGCTTTACGATTGTGGCCGGGGGAACTGAAGCTTTCTTT.

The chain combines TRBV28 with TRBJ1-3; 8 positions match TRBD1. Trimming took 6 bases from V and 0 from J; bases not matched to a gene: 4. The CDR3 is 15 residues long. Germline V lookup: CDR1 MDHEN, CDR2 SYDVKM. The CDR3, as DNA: TGTGCCAGCAGATTAGACAGGGGCTCTGGAAACACCATATATTTT. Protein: CASRLDRGSGNTIYF.

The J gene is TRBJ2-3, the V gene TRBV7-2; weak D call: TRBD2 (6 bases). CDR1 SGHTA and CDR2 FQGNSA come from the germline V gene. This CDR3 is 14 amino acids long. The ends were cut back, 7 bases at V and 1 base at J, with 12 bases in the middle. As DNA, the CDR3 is TGTGCCAGCAACAAGGAGGGCCGCACAGATACGCAGTATTTT. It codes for CASNKEGRTDTQYF.

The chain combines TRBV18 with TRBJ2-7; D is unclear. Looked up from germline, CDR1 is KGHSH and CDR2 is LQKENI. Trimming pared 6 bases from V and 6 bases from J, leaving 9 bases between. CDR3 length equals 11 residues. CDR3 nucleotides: TGTGCCAGCTCCGGAGAGGCCGAGCAGTACGTC. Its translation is CASSGEAEQYV.

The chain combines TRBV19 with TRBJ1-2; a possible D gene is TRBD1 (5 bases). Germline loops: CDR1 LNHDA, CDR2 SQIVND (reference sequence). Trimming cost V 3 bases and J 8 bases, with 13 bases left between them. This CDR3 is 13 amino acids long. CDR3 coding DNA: TGTGCCAGTAGTATTTCAGGGCGCTGGGGCTACACCTTC. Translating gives CASSISGRWGYTF.

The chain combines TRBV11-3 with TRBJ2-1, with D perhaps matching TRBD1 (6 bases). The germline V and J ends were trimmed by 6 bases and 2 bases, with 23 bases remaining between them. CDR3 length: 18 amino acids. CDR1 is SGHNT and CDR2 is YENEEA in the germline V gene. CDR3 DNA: TGTGCCAGCAGAGACAGGCGGATTCCTCAGGCAACCTACAATGAGCAGTTCTTC. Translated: CASRDRRIPQATYNEQFF.

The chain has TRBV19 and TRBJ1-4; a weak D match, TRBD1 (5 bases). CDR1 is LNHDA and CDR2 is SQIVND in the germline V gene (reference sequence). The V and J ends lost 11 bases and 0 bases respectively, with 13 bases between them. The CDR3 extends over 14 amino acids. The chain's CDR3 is CAVSGGTTNEKLFF. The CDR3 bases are TGTGCCGTCAGTGGGGGGACAACTAATGAAAAACTGTTTTTT.

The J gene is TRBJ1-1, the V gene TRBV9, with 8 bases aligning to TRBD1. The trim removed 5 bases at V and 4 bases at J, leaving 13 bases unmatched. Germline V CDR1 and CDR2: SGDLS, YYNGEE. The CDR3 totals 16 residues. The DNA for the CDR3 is TGTGCCAGCAGTTTTGAGACAGGGGCCAGACCCACTGAAGCTTTCTTT. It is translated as CASSFETGARPTEAFF.